This T cell receptor beta chain was sequenced in a study of cytomegalovirus exposure and HLA in healthy donors. Amplification used 60 Vbeta primers and 13 Jbeta primers. The table came from immunoSEQ multiplex PCR; TCRdb's copy has only in-frame clones and leaves some out. The sample consists of 95,000 to 130,000 clones, around three quarters of them appearing once. CDR3 length: 13 amino acids. Looked up from germline, CDR1 is SQVTM and CDR2 is ANQGSEA. V was trimmed by 2 bases and J by 0 bases, leaving 8 bases between them. V gene TRBV29-1 combines with J gene TRBJ2-7; perhaps TRBD1 as D (5 bases). The TCR sequence derives from a man aged 25 to 40 in good health and CMV-seropositive. Sequencing used PBMCs. The CDR3 DNA reads as TGCAGCGTTGAAAACAGGCCCTCCTACGAGCAGTACTTC. It encodes CSVENRPSYEQYF.